Listed below are T cell receptor beta chains from one sample, sequenced in a study of blood T cell repertoires in COVID-19. Sequencing was performed with immunoSEQ multiplex PCR; in TCRdb, only in-frame clones are kept and a portion is missing. The sample holds about 60,000 clones; about 77% are singletons and the top ten take around 25%. Sample: peripheral blood. Receptor source: a human donor in a cohort sampled during active COVID-19. CDR3s leave out the opening cysteine and the closing phenylalanine or tryptophan.

V | CDR3
TRBV9 | ASSVAAGEGKVGYT
TRBV10-2 | ASSEGQGGSPLH
TRBV7-3 | ASSLSGSDSTQY
TRBV20-1 | SASKLRDYQETQY
TRBV28 | ASSRPLAGGNEQF
TRBV7-9 | ASSPSGTGVNYGYT
TRBV10-3 | AISETTSLQETQY
TRBV3-1/TRBV3-2 | ASSPGGERGSGTQY
TRBV5-4 | ASRQDQGSYGYT
TRBV7-2 | ASSLGGGRSYNEQF
TRBV27 | ASSPDAGGRNEQY
TRBV5-1 | ASRTSGGPGETQY
TRBV7-9 | ASSLRAGGGQETQY
TRBV27 | ASSLYGGVGTEYEQY
TRBV18 | ASSPSSGPPYEQY
TRBV7-2 | ASSLRGFSGNTIY
TRBV5-4 | ASSSPGLAGVQF
TRBV6-1 | ASSALAGAPRGEQF
TRBV6-2/TRBV6-3 | ASSPFRGRGYT
TRBV5-1 | ASSLGIDSLTEAF
TRBV3-1/TRBV3-2 | ASSPQTLVREQY
TRBV2 | ASSEYRGSYEQY
TRBV5-3 | ARTLRECGNTEAF
TRBV9 | ASSVLLRRHDRVNEKLF
TRBV5-1 | ASSLTRAGGPGELF
TRBV5-6 | ASSLYRLAGHYNEQF
TRBV5-4 | ASSTSTGPYGYT
TRBV15 | ATSSGLEEEQY
TRBV20-1 | SARTDNGYT
TRBV5-1 | ASSSASGTLNEQF
TRBV2 | ASNTGQGGRETQY
TRBV3-1/TRBV3-2 | ASSQDRGRGYGYT
TRBV7-2 | ASSETGTLGNEQF
TRBV24-1 | ATSDGGRGQETQY
TRBV28 | ASRPSGRPETQY
TRBV9 | ASSARDSPYNEQF
TRBV30 | AWSTLQWYYNSPLH
TRBV6-5 | ASRPGQLKDTQY
TRBV12-3/TRBV12-4 | ASREVGTEAF
TRBV5-4 | ASSFGGGLYNDSPLH
TRBV7-6 | ASSLARGAGTYEQY
TRBV28 | ASSLTGTVNTEAF
TRBV5-1 | ASSAGQVNYEQY
TRBV6-6 | ASSYSDRDSPLH
TRBV2 | ASSAGGRTSSLSG
TRBV27 | ASSLAGGPGYEQY
TRBV5-1 | ASSSSQGNTGELF
TRBV29-1 | SVEVPSGGADEQY
TRBV6-1 | ASSESGANNEQF
TRBV4-2 | ASSRMAGQGAYTEAF
TRBV5-6 | ASSSSGISPDTQY
TRBV6-1 | ASSELLANTEAF
TRBV27 | ASRYRGNTEAF
TRBV28 | ASSLAVAGTDTQY
TRBV6-2/TRBV6-3 | ASSQWRDEAF
TRBV15 | ATIGGQETQY
TRBV21-1 | ASSLANTEAF
TRBV2 | ASSDRFGTTTSNSPLH
TRBV12-5 | ASGLAHAYNEQF
TRBV6-5 | ASSRSQGENGYT